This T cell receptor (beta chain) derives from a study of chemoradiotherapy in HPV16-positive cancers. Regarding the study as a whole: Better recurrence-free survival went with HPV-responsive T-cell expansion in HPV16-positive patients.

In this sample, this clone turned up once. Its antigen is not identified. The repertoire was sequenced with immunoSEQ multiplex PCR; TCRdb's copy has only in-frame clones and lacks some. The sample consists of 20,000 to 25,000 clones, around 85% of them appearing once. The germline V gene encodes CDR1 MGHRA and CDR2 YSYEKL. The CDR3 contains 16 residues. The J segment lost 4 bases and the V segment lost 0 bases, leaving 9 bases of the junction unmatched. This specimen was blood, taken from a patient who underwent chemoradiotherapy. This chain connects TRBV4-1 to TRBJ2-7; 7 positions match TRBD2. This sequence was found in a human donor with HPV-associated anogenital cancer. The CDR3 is CASSQDLSSGQYEQYF. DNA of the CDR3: TGCGCCAGCAGCCAAGATTTGTCTAGCGGACAATACGAGCAGTACTTC.